This T cell receptor (beta chain) was sequenced during a study of early T cells in non-severe SARS-CoV-2 infection. On the study more broadly: The chains were unpaired, and the sequenced material was bulk RNA from unsorted whole blood. Study results and limitations: Sequences matched to VDJdb favored anti-spike CD8 responses, while private and CD4 specificities were missed.

Unique molecular identifiers tagged individual cDNA molecules. TCRdb processed the 5' RACE reads anew with MiXCR; each CDR3 protein has one entry. The table lists 55,000 to 80,000 distinct CDR3 sequences, approximately 9.2% of them singletons. The sample holds a few counts of this clonotype. Its specificity is unknown. V shed 5 bases, J shed 2 bases, and the junction held 8 bases outside the gene matches. CDR3 length: 14 residues. The germline V gene encodes CDR1 DFQATT and CDR2 SNEGSKA (reference sequence). This sample comprised whole blood, obtained at baseline. The TCR was taken from an adult who was a healthcare worker with PCR-confirmed SARS-CoV-2 infection or an uninfected control (not recorded which). The chain uses TRBV20-1 and TRBJ2-7, with 8 bases that match TRBD1. CDR3 bases: TGCAGTGCTGGGGGGACAGGTGGGCCCTACGAGCAGTACTTC. This codes for CSAGGTGGPYEQYF.